The 5 T cell receptor beta chains below all came from one sample that was sequenced in a study of identical twins. TCRdb processed the 5' RACE reads anew with MiXCR; each CDR3 protein has one entry. The table shows roughly 260,000 distinct CDR3 sequences, with roughly an eighth occurring only once. Input material: memory (CD45RO+) T cells sorted from blood. Receptors were obtained from a woman aged 18-30 years in good health.

This chain uses TRBV12-3 or TRBV12-4 with TRBJ1-1, with D tentatively TRBD1 (6 bases). V lost 4 bases and J 1 base, leaving 7 bases between the germline ends. The CDR3 is 13 residues long. The CDR3 DNA reads as TGTGCCAGCAGTTGGGGGCAGAACACTGAAGCTTTCTTT. This gives the protein CASSWGQNTEAFF.

Note on this clonotype: Relative to the germline gene, one junction end is altered; a read error may explain this. The chain carries TRBV7-2 and TRBJ2-1; TRBD2 is a possible D gene (6 bases). The CDR3 length is 15 residues. Germline CDR1 and CDR2: SGHTA and FQGNSA. CDR3 in DNA: TGTGCCAGCAGCTTAGGTCCGGGGTTCCGGGACTCCACCTCCTTC. The encoded protein is CASSLGPGFRDSTSF.

This clonotype was found many times. The rearrangement uses TRBV20-1 and TRBJ2-1, with 8 bases identical to TRBD2. V dropped 0 bases and J dropped 0; count of bases not matched to a gene: 4. The germline CDR1 and CDR2 sequences are DFQATT and SNEGSKA (reference sequence). The CDR3 is 16 residues long. For the CDR3, the DNA is TGCAGTGCTAGAGATCTCACTAGCGGCTCCTACAATGAGCAGTTCTTC. As protein: CSARDLTSGSYNEQFF.

This clonotype was seen a few times. J is TRBJ1-5 and V is TRBV3-1, with unresolved D. V lost 1 base, J lost 7 bases, and 8 bases lay in between. Germline V gene sequence: CDR1 LGHDT, CDR2 YNNKEL (reference sequence). The CDR3 totals 13 residues. The CDR3 bases are TGTGCCAGCAGCCAAGGTCCACAACAGCCCCAGCATTTT. This codes for CASSQGPQQPQHF.

The chain has TRBV7-9 and TRBJ2-2; unclear D gene. The ends were cut back, 5 bases at V and 5 bases at J, with 12 bases in the middle. Germline V gives CDR1 SEHNR, CDR2 FQNEAQ (reference sequence). The CDR3 spans 14 residues. CDR3 in DNA: TGTGCCAGCAGCCCATTACAGTGGACCGGGGAGCTGTTTTTT. Protein product: CASSPLQWTGELFF. The variable domain in full, completed from reference TRBV7-9 and TRBJ2-2, reads DTGVSQNPRHKITKRGQNVTFRCDPISEHNRLYWYRQTLGQGPEFLTYFQNEAQLEKSRLLSDRFSAERPKGSFSTLEIQRTEQGDSAMYLCASSPLQWTGELFFGEGSRLTVL.